Following are 25 T cell receptor beta chains from one sample sequenced in a study of blood T cell repertoires in COVID-19. Measured with immunoSEQ multiplex PCR; TCRdb has only the in-frame clones, and not every one. The table records 310,000 or so clones, 87% of them present only once. Sequencing was performed on PBMCs or T cells enriched from blood (not recorded which). Receptor source: a woman aged 40 to 50 who had recovered from COVID-19.

The genes are TRBV19 and TRBJ1-4; no clear D gene. Trimming stripped 5 bases from V and 0 bases from J, with 7 bases between. The CDR3 consists of 14 residues. Germline-derived CDR1 and CDR2 are LNHDA and SQIVND (reference sequence). CDR3 bases: TGTGCCAGTAGTCCCGGGACAACTAATGAAAAACTGTTTTTT. This translates into CASSPGTTNEKLFF. The full variable domain, completed using reference TRBV19 and TRBJ1-4, is DGGITQSPKYLFRKEGQNVTLSCEQNLNHDAMYWYRQDPGQGLRLIYYSQIVNDFQKGDIAEGYSVSREKKESFPLTVTSAQKNPTAFYLCASSPGTTNEKLFFGSGTQLSVL.

The V call is TRBV2, the J call TRBJ2-1; 11 nucleotides align to TRBD2. This CDR3 has 15 amino acids. V was pared by 5 bases and J by 10 bases, with 10 bases of the junction left unmatched. The germline CDR1 and CDR2 sequences are SNHLY and FYNNEI. The CDR3 loop is CASSRTSGFGGEQFF. CDR3 DNA: TGTGCCAGCAGTCGGACTAGCGGGTTTGGGGGGGAGCAGTTCTTC.

This chain joins TRBV24-1 and TRBJ2-1; 16 bases agree with TRBD2. V was pared by 7 bases and J by 8 bases, with 4 bases of the junction left unmatched. Per the germline V gene, CDR1 is KGHDR and CDR2 is SFDVKD. The length of the CDR3 is 15 residues. The CDR3 coding sequence is TGTGCCACCAGGGGACTAGCGGGAGGGGGCTATGAGCAGTTCTTC. It specifies CATRGLAGGGYEQFF.

The rearrangement links TRBV19 to TRBJ2-2; TRBD2 aligns across 9 bases. This CDR3 contains 15 residues. V lost 3 bases, J lost 5 bases, and 4 bases stayed unmatched. Germline V gene data show CDR1 as LNHDA and CDR2 as SQIVND (reference sequence). The DNA of the CDR3 is TGTGCCAGTAGTATGGCGGGAGGGCGGACCGGGGAGCTGTTTTTT. It codes for CASSMAGGRTGELFF. Full variable domain (remainder filled in from reference TRBV19 and TRBJ2-2): DGGITQSPKYLFRKEGQNVTLSCEQNLNHDAMYWYRQDPGQGLRLIYYSQIVNDFQKGDIAEGYSVSREKKESFPLTVTSAQKNPTAFYLCASSMAGGRTGELFFGEGSRLTVL.

The V and J genes are TRBV6-1 and TRBJ1-4; D uncertain. Germline V gene sequence: CDR1 MNHNS, CDR2 SASEGT. The CDR3 sequence is 14 residues long. Trimming pared 3 bases from V and 4 bases from J, leaving 9 bases between. The CDR3 coding sequence is TGTGCCAGCAGTGATGCCTCCGGTAATGAAAAACTGTTTTTT. Residues: CASSDASGNEKLFF.

This sequence joins TRBV14 and TRBJ2-3, with D maybe TRBD2 (5 bases). From germline, CDR1 is SGHDN and CDR2 FVKESK. This CDR3 region has 16 residues. Trimming left V 3 bases short and J 0 bases short, with 13 bases between. The CDR3 region is CASSQLPGSSTDTQYF. CDR3 in DNA: TGTGCCAGCAGCCAGTTACCGGGATCTAGCACAGATACGCAGTATTTT.

The chain carries TRBV7-2 and TRBJ2-3; 9 positions match TRBD2. CDR1 SGHTA and CDR2 FQGNSA come from the germline V gene. The CDR3 extends over 14 amino acids. The junction had 5 bases not matched to a gene; V was cut back by 4 bases and J by 6 bases. The CDR3 bases are TGTGCCAGCAGCTCGGTTAGCGGGAGCGATACGCAGTATTTT. Protein sequence: CASSSVSGSDTQYF. The full variable domain, its missing parts supplied by reference TRBV7-2 and TRBJ2-3, is GAGVSQSPSNKVTEKGKDVELRCDPISGHTALYWYRQSLGQGLEFLIYFQGNSAPDKSGLPSDRFSAERTGGSVSTLTIQRTQQEDSAVYLCASSSVSGSDTQYFGPGTRLTVL.

The J gene is TRBJ1-2, the V gene TRBV28; a weak D match, TRBD1 (6 bases). The ends were cut back, 3 bases at V and 4 bases at J, with 12 bases in the middle. The germline V gene has CDR1 MDHEN and CDR2 SYDVKM. The CDR3 sequence is 14 residues long. In DNA, the CDR3 is TGTGCCAGCAGTTTTCTGGACAGTCCCTATGGCTACACCTTC. Amino acids: CASSFLDSPYGYTF.

The CDR3 DNA follows: TGTGCCAGCAGCTTACAGGGACTCTACGGGGCCAACGTCCTGACTTTC. It specifies CASSLQGLYGANVLTF. This sequence joins TRBV7-2 and TRBJ2-6; perhaps TRBD2 as D (6 bases). The V gene's germline CDR1 is SGHTA and CDR2 FQGNSA. This CDR3 spans 16 amino acids. V was pared by 2 bases and J by 4 bases, with 12 bases between.

The chain couples TRBV14 to TRBJ2-2, with D possibly TRBD2 on 6 matching bases. The V end lost 0 bases, the J end lost 2 bases, and 10 bases lay between the germline ends. The length of the CDR3 is 16 residues. Per germline, CDR1 SGHDN and CDR2 FVKESK. CDR3 region: CASSQDAGINTGELFF. The CDR3 DNA sequence: TGTGCCAGCAGCCAAGACGCGGGAATTAACACCGGGGAGCTGTTTTTT.

The rearrangement uses TRBV7-8 and TRBJ1-4, with 8 positions matching TRBD1. CDR3 size: 15 residues. Per the germline V gene, CDR1 is SGHVS and CDR2 is FQNEAQ. Trimming cost V 5 bases and J 3 bases; bases outside gene matches: 5. The DNA for the CDR3 is TGTGCCAGCAGCCAACAGGGGGAGCCTAATGAAAAACTGTTTTTT. It encodes CASSQQGEPNEKLFF.

The rearrangement joins TRBV9 to TRBJ1-3; D is undetermined. The CDR3 covers 13 residues. CDR1 is SGDLS, CDR2 YYNGEE, per germline. V lost 4 bases and J 0 bases, leaving 5 bases between the germline ends. Here the CDR3 reads CASSPSSGNTIYF. CDR3 nucleotide sequence: TGTGCCAGCAGCCCCTCCTCTGGAAACACCATATATTTT.

In DNA, the CDR3 is TGTGCCAGCAGCGCTTTAGCGGGAGGGTCCGACGAGCAGTACTTC. This gives the protein CASSALAGGSDEQYF. The V and J genes are TRBV7-6 and TRBJ2-7; TRBD2 matches 11 bases. Trimming removed 5 bases from V and 5 bases from J; junction bases left unmatched: 8. CDR1 is SGHVS and CDR2 is FNYEAQ in the germline V gene. The CDR3 extends over 15 amino acids.

The CDR3 is CASSSPGLAVNEQFF. Written as DNA, the CDR3 is TGTGCCAGCAGTTCTCCGGGACTAGCGGTTAATGAGCAGTTCTTC. V usage is TRBV27 and J usage is TRBJ2-1; 11 bases align to TRBD2. The CDR3 sequence is 15 residues long. With 4 bases clipped from V and 7 bases from J, the junction kept 6 bases outside the gene matches. The germline V gene has CDR1 MNHEY and CDR2 SMNVEV (reference sequence).

This chain joins TRBV7-2 and TRBJ2-7; TRBD2 aligns across 7 bases. J lost 0 bases, V lost 9 bases, and 14 bases had no gene match. The CDR3 sequence is 16 residues long. CDR1 and CDR2 from the germline V gene are SGHTA and FQGNSA. CDR3 DNA: TGTGCCAGTCTCCCGGGAGGCAGTCGGTCCTCCTACGAGCAGTACTTC. This codes for CASLPGGSRSSYEQYF.

This clone appeared once. This sequence joins TRBV5-1 and TRBJ2-3, with TRBD2 as a possible D gene (6 bases). Germline CDR1 and CDR2: SGHRS and YFSETQ. Trimming shortened V by 2 bases and J by 6 bases, and 19 bases separated the two germline ends. This CDR3 has 16 amino acids. The CDR3 spells CASSFGGTKGHDTQYF. The CDR3 DNA sequence: TGCGCCAGCAGCTTCGGCGGGACGAAAGGCCACGATACGCAGTATTTT.

V is TRBV28 and J is TRBJ1-4; 9 nucleotides agree with TRBD1. J lost 5 bases, V lost 6 bases, and 4 bases had no gene match. There are 14 residues in the CDR3. Germline CDR1 MDHEN, CDR2 SYDVKM. CDR3 loop: CASSRGQGNEKLFF. CDR3 nucleotides: TGTGCCAGCAGCCGCGGACAGGGGAATGAAAAACTGTTTTTT.

This chain joins TRBV28 and TRBJ2-2; 8 nucleotides align to TRBD1. This CDR3 has 14 amino acids. Germline trimming cut 7 bases from V and 6 bases from J; bases unmatched to any gene: 7. Germline V gives CDR1 MDHEN, CDR2 SYDVKM. CDR3 in amino acids: CASTRQGISGELFF. The CDR3 DNA sequence: TGTGCCAGCACGAGACAGGGGATATCCGGGGAGCTGTTTTTT.

This chain links TRBV3-1 (or the pseudogene TRBV3-2) with TRBJ2-3, with D perhaps TRBD1 (6 bases). V lost 0 bases and J lost 7, with 14 bases in between. The CDR3 has 15 amino acids. Germline assignment: CDR1 LGHDT and CDR2 YNNKEL (reference sequence). The CDR3 coding sequence is TGTGCCAGCAGCCAAGACCCGGACAGAGTGAATACGCAGTATTTT. This gives the protein CASSQDPDRVNTQYF.

The J gene is TRBJ1-3, the V gene TRBV29-1, with unresolved D. Germline V CDR1 and CDR2: SQVTM, ANQGSEA. This CDR3 contains 12 residues. Trimming shortened V by 6 bases and J by 1 base, and 7 bases separated the two germline ends. CDR3 sequence (DNA): TGCAGCGTCAATGAGTCTGGAAACACCATATATTTT. Its protein is CSVNESGNTIYF.

The J gene is TRBJ2-4, the V gene TRBV5-1, with D perhaps TRBD2 (5 bases). The CDR3 is made up of 16 amino acids. V gave up 0 bases and J gave up 1 base, with 11 bases separating them. Germline CDR1 reads SGHRS; CDR2 reads YFSETQ. CDR3: CASSLEGAVAKNIQYF. The CDR3 DNA is TGCGCCAGCAGCTTGGAGGGAGCGGTTGCCAAAAACATTCAGTACTTC.

The chain carries TRBV2 and TRBJ2-3; D possibly corresponds to TRBD1 (6 bases). CDR3 length equals 16 residues. Trimming removed 2 bases from V and 2 bases from J, with 14 bases in between. The V gene's germline CDR1 is SNHLY and CDR2 FYNNEI. The CDR3 loop reads CASSELRQGNTDTQYF. CDR3 nucleotides: TGTGCCAGCAGTGAACTTCGGCAGGGGAACACAGATACGCAGTATTTT.

V and J are TRBV5-1 and TRBJ2-7; 8 bases map to TRBD1. With 4 bases clipped from V and 7 bases from J, the junction kept 13 bases outside the gene matches. CDR1 SGHRS and CDR2 YFSETQ come from the germline V gene. The length of the CDR3 is 15 residues. This chain's CDR3 is CASSGLTGVVGEQYF. The CDR3 region has the DNA TGCGCCAGCAGCGGATTGACAGGGGTTGTTGGTGAGCAGTACTTC.

The CDR3 bases are TGTGCCAGCAGCGTAGCGGTTAACACCGGGGAGCTGTTTTTT. This codes for CASSVAVNTGELFF. The chain uses TRBV9 and TRBJ2-2, with D unresolved. Trimming took 0 bases from V and 2 from J, leaving 5 bases between them. This CDR3 is built from 14 residues. Germline lookup yields CDR1 SGDLS and CDR2 YYNGEE.

The chain joins TRBV6-5 to TRBJ2-7; 9 bases fit TRBD2. The CDR3 is made up of 14 amino acids. Germline V gene lookup returns CDR1 MNHEY and CDR2 SVGAGI. Trimming took 6 bases from V and 7 from J; bases not matched to a gene: 10. CDR3 coding DNA: TGTGCCAGCAGCCGTGCGGGAGGGCCGAGGGAGCAGTACTTC. Translating gives CASSRAGGPREQYF.